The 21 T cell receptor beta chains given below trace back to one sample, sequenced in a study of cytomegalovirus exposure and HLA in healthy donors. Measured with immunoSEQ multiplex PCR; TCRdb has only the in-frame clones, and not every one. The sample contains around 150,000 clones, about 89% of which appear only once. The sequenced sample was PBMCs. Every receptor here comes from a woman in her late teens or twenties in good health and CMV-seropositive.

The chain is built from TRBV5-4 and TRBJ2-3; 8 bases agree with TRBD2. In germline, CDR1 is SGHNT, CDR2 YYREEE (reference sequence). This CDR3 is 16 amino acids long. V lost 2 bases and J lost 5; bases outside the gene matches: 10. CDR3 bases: TGTGCCAGCAGCTTTTCTGCGGGGGGCTGGGGAGATACGCAGTATTTT. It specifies CASSFSAGGWGDTQYF.

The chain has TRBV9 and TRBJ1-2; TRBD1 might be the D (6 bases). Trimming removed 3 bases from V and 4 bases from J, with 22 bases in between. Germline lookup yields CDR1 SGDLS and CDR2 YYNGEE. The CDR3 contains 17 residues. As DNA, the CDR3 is TGTGCCAGCAGCGAAAGTCAAGACTATAGGACAGCCTATGGCTACACCTTC. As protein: CASSESQDYRTAYGYTF. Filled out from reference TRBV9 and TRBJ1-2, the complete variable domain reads DSGVTQTPKHLITATGQRVTLRCSPRSGDLSVYWYQQSLDQGLQFLIQYYNGEERAKGNILERFSAQQFPDLHSELNLSSLELGDSALYFCASSESQDYRTAYGYTFGSGTRLTVV.

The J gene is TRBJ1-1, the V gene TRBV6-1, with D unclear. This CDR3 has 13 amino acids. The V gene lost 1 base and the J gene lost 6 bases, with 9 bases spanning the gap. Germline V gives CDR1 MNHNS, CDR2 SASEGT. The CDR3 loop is CASSEVARAEAFF. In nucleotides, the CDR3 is TGTGCCAGCAGTGAAGTGGCTCGGGCTGAAGCTTTCTTT.

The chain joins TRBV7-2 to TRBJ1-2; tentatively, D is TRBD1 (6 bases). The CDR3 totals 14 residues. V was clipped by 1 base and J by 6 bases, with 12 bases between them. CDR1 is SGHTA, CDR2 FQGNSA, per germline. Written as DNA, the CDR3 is TGTGCCAGCAGCTTAGGCCACCCAGGGGATGGCTACACCTTC. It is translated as CASSLGHPGDGYTF.

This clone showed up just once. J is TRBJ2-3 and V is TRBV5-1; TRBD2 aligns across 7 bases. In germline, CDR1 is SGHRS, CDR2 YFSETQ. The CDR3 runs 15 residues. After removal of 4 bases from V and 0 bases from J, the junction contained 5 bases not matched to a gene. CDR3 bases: TGCGCCAGCAGCGCGGGACTATCCAGCACAGATACGCAGTATTTT. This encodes CASSAGLSSTDTQYF.

The chain's CDR3 is CASSYGQSNEKLFF. The CDR3 DNA reads as TGTGCCAGCAGTTATGGACAGAGCAATGAAAAACTGTTTTTT. The chain uses TRBV11-2 and TRBJ1-4, with D possibly matching TRBD1 (6 bases). The CDR3 is 14 amino acids. Trimming took 6 bases from V and 5 from J, leaving 13 bases between them. From germline, CDR1 is SGHAT and CDR2 FQNNGV.

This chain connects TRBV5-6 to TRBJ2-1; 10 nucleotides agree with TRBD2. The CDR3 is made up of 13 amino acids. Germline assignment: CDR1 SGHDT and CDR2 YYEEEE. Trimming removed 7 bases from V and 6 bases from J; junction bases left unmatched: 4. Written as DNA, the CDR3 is TGTGCCAGCTCTAGCGGGAGTTTCAATGAGCAGTTCTTC. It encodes CASSSGSFNEQFF.

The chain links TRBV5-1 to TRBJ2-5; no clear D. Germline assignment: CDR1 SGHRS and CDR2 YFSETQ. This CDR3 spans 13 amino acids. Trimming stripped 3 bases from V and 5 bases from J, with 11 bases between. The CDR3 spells CASSSFPGETQYF. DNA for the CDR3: TGCGCCAGCAGCTCGTTTCCCGGGGAGACCCAGTACTTC.

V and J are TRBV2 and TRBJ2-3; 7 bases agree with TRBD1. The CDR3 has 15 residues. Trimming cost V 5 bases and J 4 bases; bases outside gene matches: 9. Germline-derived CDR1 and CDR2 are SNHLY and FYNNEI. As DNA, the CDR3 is TGTGCCAGCAGTCAACAGGGGCTCGCACCAGATACGCAGTATTTT. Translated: CASSQQGLAPDTQYF.

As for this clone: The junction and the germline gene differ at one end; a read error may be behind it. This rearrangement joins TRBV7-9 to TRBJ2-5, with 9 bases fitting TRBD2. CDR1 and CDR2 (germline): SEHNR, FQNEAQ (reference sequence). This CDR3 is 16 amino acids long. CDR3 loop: CASSLAGLAGRETQYF. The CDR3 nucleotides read TGTGCCAGCAGCCTAGCGGGCCTAGCGGGGAGAGAGACCCAGTACTTC.

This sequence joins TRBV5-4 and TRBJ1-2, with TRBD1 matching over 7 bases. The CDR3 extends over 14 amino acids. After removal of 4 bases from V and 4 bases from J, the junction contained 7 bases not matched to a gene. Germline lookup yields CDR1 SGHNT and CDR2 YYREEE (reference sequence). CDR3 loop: CASSQDRTVYGYTF. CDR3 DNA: TGTGCCAGCAGCCAGGACAGGACGGTCTATGGCTACACCTTC.

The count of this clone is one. CDR3 DNA sequence: TGTGCCAGCAGTTTAATTGGGGGGACAGAGCACAATGAGCAGTTCTTC. Its translation: CASSLIGGTEHNEQFF. The chain links TRBV28 to TRBJ2-1; a weak D match, TRBD1 (7 bases). Germline CDR1 and CDR2: MDHEN and SYDVKM. The CDR3 is 16 residues long. V was clipped by 2 bases and J by 5 bases, with 16 bases between them.

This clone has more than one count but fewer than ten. CDR3 DNA sequence: TGTGCCAGCAGCGCCAACAGAGATTCACCCCTCCACTTT. Translation gives CASSANRDSPLHF. This chain joins TRBV7-6 and TRBJ1-6, with D uncertain. CDR3 length equals 13 residues. CDR1 is SGHVS, CDR2 FNYEAQ, per germline. Trimming cost V 5 bases and J 8 bases, with 10 bases left between them.

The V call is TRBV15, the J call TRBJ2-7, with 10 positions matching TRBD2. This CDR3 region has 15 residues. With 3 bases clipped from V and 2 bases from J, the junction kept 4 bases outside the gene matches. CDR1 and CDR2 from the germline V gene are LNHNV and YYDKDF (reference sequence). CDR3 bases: TGTGCCACCAGCAGTGAAACTAGCGGGACCTACGAGCAGTACTTC. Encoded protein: CATSSETSGTYEQYF.

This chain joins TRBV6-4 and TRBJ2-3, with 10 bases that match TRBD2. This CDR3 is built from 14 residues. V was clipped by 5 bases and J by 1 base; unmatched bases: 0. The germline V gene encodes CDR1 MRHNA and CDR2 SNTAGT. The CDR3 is CASSLAGGTDTQYF. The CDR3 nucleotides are TGTGCCAGCAGTCTAGCGGGAGGCACAGATACGCAGTATTTT.

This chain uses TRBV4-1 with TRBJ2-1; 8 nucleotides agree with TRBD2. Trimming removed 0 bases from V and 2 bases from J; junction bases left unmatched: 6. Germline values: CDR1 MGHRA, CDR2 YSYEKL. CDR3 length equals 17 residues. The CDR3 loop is CASSQDESGGTYNEQFF. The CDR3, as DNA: TGCGCCAGCAGCCAAGACGAATCGGGAGGGACCTACAATGAGCAGTTCTTC.

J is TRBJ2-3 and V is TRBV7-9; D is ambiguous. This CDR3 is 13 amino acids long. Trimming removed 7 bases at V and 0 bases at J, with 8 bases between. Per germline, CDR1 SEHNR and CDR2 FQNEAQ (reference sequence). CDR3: CASTPTSTDTQYF. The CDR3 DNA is TGTGCCAGCACCCCGACTAGCACAGATACGCAGTATTTT.

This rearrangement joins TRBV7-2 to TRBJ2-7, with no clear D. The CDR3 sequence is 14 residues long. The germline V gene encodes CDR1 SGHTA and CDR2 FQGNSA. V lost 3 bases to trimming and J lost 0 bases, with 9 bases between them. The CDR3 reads CASSLQFLSYEQYF. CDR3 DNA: TGTGCCAGCAGCTTGCAGTTCCTCTCCTACGAGCAGTACTTC.

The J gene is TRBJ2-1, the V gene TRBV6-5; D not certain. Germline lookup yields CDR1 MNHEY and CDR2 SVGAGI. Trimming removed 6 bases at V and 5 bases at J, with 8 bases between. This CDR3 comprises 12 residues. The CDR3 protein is CASSRLDNEQFF. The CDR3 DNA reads TGTGCCAGCAGCCGACTGGACAATGAGCAGTTCTTC.

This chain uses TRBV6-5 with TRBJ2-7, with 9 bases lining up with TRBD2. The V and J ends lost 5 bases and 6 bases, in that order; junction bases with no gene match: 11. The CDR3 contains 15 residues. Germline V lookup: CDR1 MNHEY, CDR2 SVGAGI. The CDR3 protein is CASSRESLAGLEQYF. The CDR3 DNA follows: TGTGCCAGCAGTAGAGAAAGCCTAGCGGGACTCGAGCAGTACTTC.

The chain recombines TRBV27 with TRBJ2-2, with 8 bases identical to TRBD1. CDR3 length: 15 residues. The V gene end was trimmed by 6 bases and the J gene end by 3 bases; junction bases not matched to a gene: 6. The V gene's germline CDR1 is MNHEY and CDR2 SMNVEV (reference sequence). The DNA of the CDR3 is TGTGCCAGCAGAGGGACAGGCAGCTACACCGGGGAGCTGTTTTTT. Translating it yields CASRGTGSYTGELFF.